This TCR beta chain was captured by sequencing in a study of tumor-infiltrating lymphocytes in glioblastoma multiforme. In the case of this clonotype: One end of the junction varies from germline; a read error may be responsible.

Three nested ARM-PCR rounds with V-beta and C-beta primers built TCRB libraries. TCRdb passed the multiplex PCR reads through MiXCR, listing each CDR3 protein once. The data show 30,000 or so distinct CDR3 sequences, 50% to 75% seen once. The sequence derives from a male donor with glioblastoma. The source material was brain tumor tissue.

The CDR3 nucleotides are TGTACCTGGAGTGTGGTCCCAGTAGATGGGCAGTTCTTC. Translation gives CTWSVVPVDGQFF. This rearrangement joins TRBV30 to TRBJ2-1; D not certain. Germline V gene lookup returns CDR1 GTSNPN and CDR2 SVGIG (reference sequence). This CDR3 has 13 residues.